The rows below give T cell receptor beta chains drawn from one sample of a study of blood T cell repertoires in COVID-19. The protocol was immunoSEQ multiplex PCR, while the TCRdb copy is restricted to in-frame clones and leaves out a portion. This table holds some 220,000 clones, under 90% found once. The sequenced sample consisted of peripheral blood. The receptors derive from a woman aged 60-75 years who had recovered from COVID-19. CDR3s include the opening cysteine and the closing phenylalanine or tryptophan. Fields, in order: CDR3 protein, CDR3 DNA, V gene, J gene, clone size, D gene. D genes are given only for firm matches. Clone size is stated in some rows and not others, as once, few, many or a class when expanded.

CDR3: CASSLAGLAVQETQYF
DNA: TGCGCCAGCAGCTTGGCGGGACTAGCGGTACAAGAGACCCAGTACTTC
V: TRBV5-1
J: TRBJ2-5
size: .
D: TRBD2

CDR3: CASSDAGLQETQYF
DNA: TGTGCCAGCAGTGACGCAGGGCTCCAAGAGACCCAGTACTTC
V: TRBV2
J: TRBJ2-5
size: .
D: .

CDR3: CASSQEGAGGMGELFF
DNA: TGCGCCAGCAGCCAAGAAGGGGCAGGGGGCATGGGGGAGCTGTTTTTT
V: TRBV4-1
J: TRBJ2-2
size: once
D: TRBD1

CDR3: CASRRELNTEAFF
DNA: TGTGCCAGCAGACGGGAGTTGAACACTGAAGCTTTCTTT
V: TRBV6-5
J: TRBJ1-1
size: .
D: .

CDR3: CASSPPERSYNEQFF
DNA: TGTGCCAGCTCACCACCGGAGCGGTCCTACAATGAGCAGTTCTTC
V: TRBV18
J: TRBJ2-1
size: .
D: .

CDR3: CASSSAPGQVAYEQYF
DNA: TGTGCCAGCAGTTCCGCCCCGGGACAGGTAGCCTACGAGCAGTACTTC
V: TRBV6-2/TRBV6-3
J: TRBJ2-7
size: .
D: TRBD1

CDR3: CASSPPGGPYGYTF
DNA: TGTGCCAGCTCACCACCGGGGGGGCCCTATGGCTACACCTTC
V: TRBV18
J: TRBJ1-2
size: .
D: .

CDR3: CASSPRTSSDMQTQYF
DNA: TGTGCCAGCAGCCCTAGGACTAGCAGCGACATGCAGACCCAGTACTTC
V: TRBV14
J: TRBJ2-5
size: once
D: TRBD2

CDR3: CASSLAPLYRGGNTEAFF
DNA: TGTGCCAGCAGCTTGGCCCCCCTGTACAGGGGTGGAAACACTGAAGCTTTCTTT
V: TRBV5-5
J: TRBJ1-1
size: .
D: TRBD1

CDR3: CASSLRGHRNTEAFF
DNA: TGCGCCAGCAGCTTGAGAGGACACCGGAACACTGAAGCTTTCTTT
V: TRBV5-1
J: TRBJ1-1
size: .
D: .

CDR3: CASSLAGGLTGELFF
DNA: TGTGCCAGCAGTTTAGCGGGGGGCCTCACCGGGGAGCTGTTTTTT
V: TRBV6-5
J: TRBJ2-2
size: once
D: TRBD2

CDR3: CATSTPGGLVETQYF
DNA: TGTGCCACCAGCACCCCCGGGGGACTAGTGGAGACCCAGTACTTC
V: TRBV15
J: TRBJ2-5
size: .
D: TRBD2

CDR3: CASSLGGAEAFF
DNA: TGTGCCAGCAGTTTAGGGGGGGCTGAAGCTTTCTTT
V: TRBV12-3/TRBV12-4
J: TRBJ1-1
size: .
D: .

CDR3: CASSSGTDNSPLHF
DNA: TGTGCCAGCAGTTCTGGGACAGATAATTCACCCCTCCACTTT
V: TRBV27
J: TRBJ1-6
size: .
D: TRBD1